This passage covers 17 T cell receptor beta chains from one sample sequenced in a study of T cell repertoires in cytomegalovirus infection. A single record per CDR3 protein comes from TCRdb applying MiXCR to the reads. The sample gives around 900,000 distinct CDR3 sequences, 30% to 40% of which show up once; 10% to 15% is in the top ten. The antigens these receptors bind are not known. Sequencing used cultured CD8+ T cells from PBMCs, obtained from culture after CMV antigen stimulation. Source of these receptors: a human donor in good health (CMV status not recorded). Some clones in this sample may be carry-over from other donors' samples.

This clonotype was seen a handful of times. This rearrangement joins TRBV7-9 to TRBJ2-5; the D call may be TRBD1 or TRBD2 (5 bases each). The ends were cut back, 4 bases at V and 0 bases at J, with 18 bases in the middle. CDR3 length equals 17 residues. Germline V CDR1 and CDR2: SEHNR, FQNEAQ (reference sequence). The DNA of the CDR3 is TGTGCCAGCAGCTACGACGGGGCCCGTGGGCACCAAGAGACCCAGTACTTC. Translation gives CASSYDGARGHQETQYF.

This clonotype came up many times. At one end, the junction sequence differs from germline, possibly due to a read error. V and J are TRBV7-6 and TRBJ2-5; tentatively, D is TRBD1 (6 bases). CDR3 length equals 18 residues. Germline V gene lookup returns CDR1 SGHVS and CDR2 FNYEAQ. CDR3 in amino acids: CASSPRLGTPESGETQYF. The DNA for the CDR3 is TGTGCTAGCAGCCCCAGGCTCGGGACACCCGAGAGCGGAGAGACCCAGTACTTC.

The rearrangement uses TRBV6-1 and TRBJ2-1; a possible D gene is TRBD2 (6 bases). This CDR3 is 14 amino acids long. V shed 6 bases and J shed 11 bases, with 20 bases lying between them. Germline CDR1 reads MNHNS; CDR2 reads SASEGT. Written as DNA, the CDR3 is TGTGCCAGCAGCGCAGGATCGGAGGGGATGCAGCAGTTCTTC. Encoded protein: CASSAGSEGMQQFF.

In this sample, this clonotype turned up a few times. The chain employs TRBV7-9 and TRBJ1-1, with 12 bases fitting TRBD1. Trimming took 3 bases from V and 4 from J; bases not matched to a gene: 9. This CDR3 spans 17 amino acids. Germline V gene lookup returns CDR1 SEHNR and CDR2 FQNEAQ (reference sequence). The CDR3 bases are TGTGCCAGCAGCTTTGCCGGGACAGGGGGCTGGGGCACTGAAGCTTTCTTT. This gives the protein CASSFAGTGGWGTEAFF. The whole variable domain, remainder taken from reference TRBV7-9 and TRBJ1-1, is DTGVSQNPRHKITKRGQNVTFRCDPISEHNRLYWYRQTLGQGPEFLTYFQNEAQLEKSRLLSDRFSAERPKGSFSTLEIQRTEQGDSAMYLCASSFAGTGGWGTEAFFGQGTRLTVV.

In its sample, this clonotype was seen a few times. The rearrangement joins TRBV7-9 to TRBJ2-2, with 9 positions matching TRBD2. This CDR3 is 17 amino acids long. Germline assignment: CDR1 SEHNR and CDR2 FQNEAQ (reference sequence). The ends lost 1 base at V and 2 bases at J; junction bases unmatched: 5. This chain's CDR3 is CASSLGPSGANTGELFF. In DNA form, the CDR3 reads TGTGCCAGCAGCTTAGGTCCTAGCGGGGCCAACACCGGGGAGCTGTTTTTT.

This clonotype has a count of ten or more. CDR3 coding DNA: TGTGCCAGCAGCTCCGAGCGGGGGGGGTACAATGAGCAGTTCTTC. This gives the protein CASSSERGGYNEQFF. V is TRBV7-8 and J is TRBJ2-1; TRBD2 agrees at 10 bases. The junction had 4 bases not matched to a gene; V was cut back by 4 bases and J by 4 bases. The germline V gene has CDR1 SGHVS and CDR2 FQNEAQ. The CDR3 is 15 residues long.

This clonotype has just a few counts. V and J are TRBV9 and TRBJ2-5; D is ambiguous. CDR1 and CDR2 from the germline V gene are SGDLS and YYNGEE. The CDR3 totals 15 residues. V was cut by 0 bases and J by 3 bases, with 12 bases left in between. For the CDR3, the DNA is TGTGCCAGCAGCGTAGGAGGTACCCCAAAAGAGACCCAGTACTTC. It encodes CASSVGGTPKETQYF.

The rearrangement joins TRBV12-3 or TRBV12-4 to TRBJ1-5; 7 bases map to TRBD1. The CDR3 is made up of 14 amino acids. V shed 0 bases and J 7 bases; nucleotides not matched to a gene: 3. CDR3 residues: CASSLAGQFQPQHF. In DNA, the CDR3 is TGTGCCAGCAGTTTAGCGGGACAGTTCCAGCCCCAGCATTTT.

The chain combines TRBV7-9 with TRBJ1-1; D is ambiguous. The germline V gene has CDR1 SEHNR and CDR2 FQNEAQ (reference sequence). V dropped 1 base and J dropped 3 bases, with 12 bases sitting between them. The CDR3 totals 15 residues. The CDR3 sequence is CASSLGADGHTEAFF. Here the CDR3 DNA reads TGTGCCAGCAGCTTAGGGGCCGACGGTCACACTGAAGCTTTCTTT.

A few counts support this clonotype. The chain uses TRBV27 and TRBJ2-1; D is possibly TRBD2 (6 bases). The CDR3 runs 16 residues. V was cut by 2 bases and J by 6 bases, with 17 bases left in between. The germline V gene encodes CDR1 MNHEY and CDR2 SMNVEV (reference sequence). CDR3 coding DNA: TGTGCCAGCAGTTTAAGTTCGTGGGGGGATGCCAATGAGCAGTTCTTC. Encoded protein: CASSLSSWGDANEQFF.

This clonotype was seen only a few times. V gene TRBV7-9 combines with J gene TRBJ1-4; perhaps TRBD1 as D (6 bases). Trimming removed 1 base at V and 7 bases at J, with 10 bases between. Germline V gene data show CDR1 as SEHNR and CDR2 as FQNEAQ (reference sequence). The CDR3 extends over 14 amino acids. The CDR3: CASSLEAGAEKLFF. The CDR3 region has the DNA TGTGCCAGCAGCTTAGAAGCAGGGGCTGAAAAACTGTTTTTT.

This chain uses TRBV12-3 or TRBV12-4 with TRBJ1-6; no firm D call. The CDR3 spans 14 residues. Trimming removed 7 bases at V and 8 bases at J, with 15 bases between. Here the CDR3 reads CASIGRSLDSPLHF. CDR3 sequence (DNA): TGTGCCAGCATCGGAAGGTCCTTGGATTCACCCCTCCACTTT.

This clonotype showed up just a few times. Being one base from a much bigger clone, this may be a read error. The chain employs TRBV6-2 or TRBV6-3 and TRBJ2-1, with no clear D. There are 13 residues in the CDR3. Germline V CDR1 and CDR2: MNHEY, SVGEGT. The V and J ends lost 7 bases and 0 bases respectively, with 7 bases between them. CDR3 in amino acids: CASTPRSYNEQFF. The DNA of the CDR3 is TGTGCCAGCACTCCCCGCTCCTACAATGAGCAGTTCTTC.

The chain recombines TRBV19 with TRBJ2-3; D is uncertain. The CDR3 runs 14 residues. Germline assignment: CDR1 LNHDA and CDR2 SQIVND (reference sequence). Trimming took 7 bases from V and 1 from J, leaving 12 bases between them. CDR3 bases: TGTGCCAGTACCGGCTCACCCGGCACAGATACGCAGTATTTT. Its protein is CASTGSPGTDTQYF.

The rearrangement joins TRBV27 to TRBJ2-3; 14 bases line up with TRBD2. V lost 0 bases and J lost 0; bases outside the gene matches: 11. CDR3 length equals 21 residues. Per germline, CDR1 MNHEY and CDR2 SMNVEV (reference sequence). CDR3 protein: CASSLSPGLAGEKSSTDTQYF. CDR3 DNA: TGTGCCAGCAGTTTATCACCGGGACTAGCGGGGGAAAAATCTAGCACAGATACGCAGTATTTT.

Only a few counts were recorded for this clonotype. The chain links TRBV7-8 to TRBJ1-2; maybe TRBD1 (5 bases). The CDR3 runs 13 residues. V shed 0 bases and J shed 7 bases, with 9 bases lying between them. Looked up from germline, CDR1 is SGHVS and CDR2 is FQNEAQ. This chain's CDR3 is CASSLAGEAGYTF. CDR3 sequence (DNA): TGTGCCAGCAGCTTAGCAGGGGAGGCTGGCTACACCTTC.

CDR3 DNA: TGTGCCACTCTGGCGACAGCGAACTATGGCTACACCTTC. Its translation is CATLATANYGYTF. The V and J genes are TRBV4-2 and TRBJ1-2, with D maybe TRBD1 (5 bases). Germline CDR1 and CDR2: LGHNA and YNFKEQ. The CDR3 has 13 residues. V was shortened by 10 bases and J by 2 bases, with 14 bases between the two germline ends.